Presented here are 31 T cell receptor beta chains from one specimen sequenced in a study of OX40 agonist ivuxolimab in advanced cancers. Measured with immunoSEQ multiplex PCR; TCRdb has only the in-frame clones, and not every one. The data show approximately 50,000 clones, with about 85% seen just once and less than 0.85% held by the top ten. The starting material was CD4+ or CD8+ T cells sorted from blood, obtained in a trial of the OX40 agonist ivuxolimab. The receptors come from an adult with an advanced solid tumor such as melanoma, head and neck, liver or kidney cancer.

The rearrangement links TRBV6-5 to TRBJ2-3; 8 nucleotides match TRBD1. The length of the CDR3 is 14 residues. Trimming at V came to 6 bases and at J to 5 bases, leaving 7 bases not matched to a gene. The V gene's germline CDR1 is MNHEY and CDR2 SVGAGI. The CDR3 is CASSPGQAGDTQYF. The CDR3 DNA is TGTGCCAGCAGCCCGGGACAGGCGGGAGATACGCAGTATTTT.

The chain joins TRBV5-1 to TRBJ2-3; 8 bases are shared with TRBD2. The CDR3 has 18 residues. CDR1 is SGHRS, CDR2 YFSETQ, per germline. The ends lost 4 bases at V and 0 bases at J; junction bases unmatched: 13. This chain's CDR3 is CASSRTGGSGTSTDTQYF. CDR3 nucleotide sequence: TGCGCCAGCAGCCGGACGGGGGGTAGCGGGACTAGCACAGATACGCAGTATTTT.

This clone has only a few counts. CDR3 in amino acids: CASSQKGPNTGELFF. In nucleotides, the CDR3 is TGCGCCAGCAGCCAAAAAGGGCCGAACACCGGGGAGCTGTTTTTT. The V call is TRBV4-3, the J call TRBJ2-2; D is unclear. V lost 2 bases to trimming and J lost 0 bases, with 7 bases between them. This CDR3 has 15 amino acids. The germline V gene encodes CDR1 LGHNA and CDR2 YSLEER.

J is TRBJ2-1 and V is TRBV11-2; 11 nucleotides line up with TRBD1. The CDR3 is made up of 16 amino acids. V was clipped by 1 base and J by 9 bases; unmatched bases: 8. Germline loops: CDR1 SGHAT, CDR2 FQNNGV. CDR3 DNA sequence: TGTGCCAGCAGCTTAGTCGCCGGACAGGGGGCCGGTGAGCAGTTCTTC. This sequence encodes CASSLVAGQGAGEQFF.

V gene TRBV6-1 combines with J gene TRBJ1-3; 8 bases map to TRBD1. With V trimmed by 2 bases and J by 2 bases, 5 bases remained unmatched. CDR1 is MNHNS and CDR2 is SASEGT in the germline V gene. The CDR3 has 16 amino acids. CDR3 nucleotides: TGTGCCAGCAGTGAATTCCAGGGGGCGACTGGAAACACCATATATTTT. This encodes CASSEFQGATGNTIYF.

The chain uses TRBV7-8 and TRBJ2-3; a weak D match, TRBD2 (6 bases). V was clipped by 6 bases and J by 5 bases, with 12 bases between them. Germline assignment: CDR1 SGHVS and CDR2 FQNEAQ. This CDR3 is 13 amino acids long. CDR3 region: CASRTRLGDTQYF. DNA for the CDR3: TGTGCCAGCAGGACGAGACTAGGAGATACGCAGTATTTT.

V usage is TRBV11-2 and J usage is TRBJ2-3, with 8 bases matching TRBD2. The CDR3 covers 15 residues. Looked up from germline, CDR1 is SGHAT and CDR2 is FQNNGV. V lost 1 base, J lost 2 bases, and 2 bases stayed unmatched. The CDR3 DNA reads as TGTGCCAGCAGCTTAGTTAGCGGGATCACAGATACGCAGTATTTT. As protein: CASSLVSGITDTQYF. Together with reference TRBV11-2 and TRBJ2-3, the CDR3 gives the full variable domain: EAGVAQSPRYKIIEKRQSVAFWCNPISGHATLYWYQQILGQGPKLLIQFQNNGVVDDSQLPKDRFSAERLKGVDSTLKIQPAKLEDSAVYLCASSLVSGITDTQYFGPGTRLTVL.

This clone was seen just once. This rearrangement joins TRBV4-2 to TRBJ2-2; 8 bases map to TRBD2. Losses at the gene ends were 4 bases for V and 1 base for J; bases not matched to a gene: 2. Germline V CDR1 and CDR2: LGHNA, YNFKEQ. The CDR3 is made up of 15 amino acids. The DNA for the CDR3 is TGTGCCAGCAGCCCCAGCGGGAGGAACACCGGGGAGCTGTTTTTT. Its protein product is CASSPSGRNTGELFF.

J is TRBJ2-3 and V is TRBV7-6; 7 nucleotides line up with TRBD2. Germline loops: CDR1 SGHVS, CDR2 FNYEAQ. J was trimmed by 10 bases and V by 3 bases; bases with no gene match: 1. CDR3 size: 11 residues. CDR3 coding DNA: TGTGCCAGCAGCTTTCGGGAGGCGCAGTATTTT. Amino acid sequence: CASSFREAQYF.

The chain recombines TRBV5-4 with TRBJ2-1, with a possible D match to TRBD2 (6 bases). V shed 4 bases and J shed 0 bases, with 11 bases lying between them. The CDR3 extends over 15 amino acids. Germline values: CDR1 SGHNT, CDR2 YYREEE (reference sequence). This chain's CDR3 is CASSRLANSYNEQFF. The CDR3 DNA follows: TGTGCCAGCAGCCGGCTAGCGAACTCCTACAATGAGCAGTTCTTC.

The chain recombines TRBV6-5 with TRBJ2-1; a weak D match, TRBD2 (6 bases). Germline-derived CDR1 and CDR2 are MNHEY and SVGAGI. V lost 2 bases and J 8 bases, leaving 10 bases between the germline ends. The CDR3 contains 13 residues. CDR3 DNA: TGTGCCAGCAGTTACGTGGGCGGGGATGAGCAGTTCTTC. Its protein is CASSYVGGDEQFF.

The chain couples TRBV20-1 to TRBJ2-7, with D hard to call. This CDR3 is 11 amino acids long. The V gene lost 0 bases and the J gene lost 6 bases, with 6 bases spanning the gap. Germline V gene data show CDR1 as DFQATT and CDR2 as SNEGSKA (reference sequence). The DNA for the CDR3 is TGCAGTGCTAGAGAGGGTTCCGAGCAGTACTTC. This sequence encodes CSAREGSEQYF.

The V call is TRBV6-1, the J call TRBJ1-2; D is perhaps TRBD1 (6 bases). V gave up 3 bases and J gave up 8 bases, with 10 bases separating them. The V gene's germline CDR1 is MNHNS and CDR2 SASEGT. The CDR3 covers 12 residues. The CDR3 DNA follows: TGTGCCAGCAGTGAGGACAGTATAGGCTACACCTTC. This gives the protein CASSEDSIGYTF.

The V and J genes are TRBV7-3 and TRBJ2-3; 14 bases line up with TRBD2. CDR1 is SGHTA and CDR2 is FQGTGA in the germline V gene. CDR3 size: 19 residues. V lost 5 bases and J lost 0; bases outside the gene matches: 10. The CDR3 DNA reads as TGTGCCAGCAGCGACGGACTAGCGGGAGGCCCGGATAGCACAGATACGCAGTATTTT. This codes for CASSDGLAGGPDSTDTQYF. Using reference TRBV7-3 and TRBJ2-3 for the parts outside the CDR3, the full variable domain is GAGVSQTPSNKVTEKGKYVELRCDPISGHTALYWYRQSLGQGPEFLIYFQGTGAADDSGLPNDRFFAVRPEGSVSTLKIQRTERGDSAVYLCASSDGLAGGPDSTDTQYFGPGTRLTVL.

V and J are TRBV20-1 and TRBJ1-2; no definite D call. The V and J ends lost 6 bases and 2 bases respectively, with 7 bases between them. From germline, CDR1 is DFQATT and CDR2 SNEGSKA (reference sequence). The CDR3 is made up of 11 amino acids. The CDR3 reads CSAPLNYGYTF. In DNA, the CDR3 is TGCAGTGCCCCTTTGAACTATGGCTACACCTTC.

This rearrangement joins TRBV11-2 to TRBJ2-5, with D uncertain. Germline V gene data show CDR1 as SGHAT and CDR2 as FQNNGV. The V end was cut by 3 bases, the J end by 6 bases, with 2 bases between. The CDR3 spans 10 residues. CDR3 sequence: CASSFKTQYF. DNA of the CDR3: TGTGCCAGCAGCTTTAAGACCCAGTACTTC.

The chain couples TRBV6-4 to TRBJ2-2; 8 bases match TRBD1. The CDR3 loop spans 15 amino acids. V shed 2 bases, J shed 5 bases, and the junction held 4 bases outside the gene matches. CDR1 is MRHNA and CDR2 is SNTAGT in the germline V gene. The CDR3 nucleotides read TGTGCCAGCAGTGACCAGGGGGCGAGTACCGGGGAGCTGTTTTTT. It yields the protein CASSDQGASTGELFF.

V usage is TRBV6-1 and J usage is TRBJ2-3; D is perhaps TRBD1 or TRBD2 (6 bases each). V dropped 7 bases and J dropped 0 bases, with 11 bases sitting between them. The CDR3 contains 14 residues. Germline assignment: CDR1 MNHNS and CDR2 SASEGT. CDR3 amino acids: CASKQGLSTDTQYF. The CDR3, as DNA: TGTGCCAGCAAACAGGGACTGAGCACAGATACGCAGTATTTT.

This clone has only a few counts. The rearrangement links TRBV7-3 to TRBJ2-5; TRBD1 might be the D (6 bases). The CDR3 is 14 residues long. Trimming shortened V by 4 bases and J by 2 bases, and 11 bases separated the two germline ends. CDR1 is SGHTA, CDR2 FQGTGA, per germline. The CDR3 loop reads CASSSYRAQETQYF. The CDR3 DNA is TGTGCCAGCAGCTCATACAGGGCTCAAGAGACCCAGTACTTC.

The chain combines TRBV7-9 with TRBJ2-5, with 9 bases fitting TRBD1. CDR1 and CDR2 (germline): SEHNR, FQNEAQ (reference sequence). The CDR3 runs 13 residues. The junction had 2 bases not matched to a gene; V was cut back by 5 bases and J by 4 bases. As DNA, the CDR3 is TGTGCCAGCAGCCCGGACAGGGGAGAGACCCAGTACTTC. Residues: CASSPDRGETQYF. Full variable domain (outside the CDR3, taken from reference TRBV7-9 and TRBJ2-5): DTGVSQNPRHKITKRGQNVTFRCDPISEHNRLYWYRQTLGQGPEFLTYFQNEAQLEKSRLLSDRFSAERPKGSFSTLEIQRTEQGDSAMYLCASSPDRGETQYFGPGTRLLVL.

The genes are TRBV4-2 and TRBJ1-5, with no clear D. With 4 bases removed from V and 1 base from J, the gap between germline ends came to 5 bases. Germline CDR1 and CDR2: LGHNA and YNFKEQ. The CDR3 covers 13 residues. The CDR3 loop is CASSPDSNQPQHF. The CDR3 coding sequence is TGTGCCAGCAGCCCCGACAGCAATCAGCCCCAGCATTTT.

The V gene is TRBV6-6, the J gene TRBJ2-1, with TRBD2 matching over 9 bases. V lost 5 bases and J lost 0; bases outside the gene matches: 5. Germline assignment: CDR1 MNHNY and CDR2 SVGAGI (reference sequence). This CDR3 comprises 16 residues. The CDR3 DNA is TGTGCCAGCAGTGACTTAGCGGGGGCCTCCTACAATGAGCAGTTCTTC. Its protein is CASSDLAGASYNEQFF.

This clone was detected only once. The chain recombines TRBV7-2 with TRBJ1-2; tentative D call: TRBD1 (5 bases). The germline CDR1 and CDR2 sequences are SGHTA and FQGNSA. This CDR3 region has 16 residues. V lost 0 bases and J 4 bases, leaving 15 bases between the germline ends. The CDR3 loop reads CASSLASDGRGYGYTF. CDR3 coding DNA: TGTGCCAGCAGCTTAGCCTCAGACGGGAGGGGCTATGGCTACACCTTC. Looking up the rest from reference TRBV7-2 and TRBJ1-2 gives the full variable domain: GAGVSQSPSNKVTEKGKDVELRCDPISGHTALYWYRQSLGQGLEFLIYFQGNSAPDKSGLPSDRFSAERTGGSVSTLTIQRTQQEDSAVYLCASSLASDGRGYGYTFGSGTRLTVV.

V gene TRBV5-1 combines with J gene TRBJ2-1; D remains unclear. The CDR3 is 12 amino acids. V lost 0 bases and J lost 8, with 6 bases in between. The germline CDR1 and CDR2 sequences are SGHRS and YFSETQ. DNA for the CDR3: TGCGCCAGCAGCTTGGAGGTACATGAGCAGTTCTTC. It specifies CASSLEVHEQFF.

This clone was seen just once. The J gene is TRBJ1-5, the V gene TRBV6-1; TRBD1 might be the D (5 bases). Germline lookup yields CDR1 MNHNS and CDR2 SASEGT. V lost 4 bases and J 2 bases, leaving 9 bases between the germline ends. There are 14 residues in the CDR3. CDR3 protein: CASSAQGGNQPQHF. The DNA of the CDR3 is TGTGCCAGCAGTGCCCAGGGAGGCAATCAGCCCCAGCATTTT.

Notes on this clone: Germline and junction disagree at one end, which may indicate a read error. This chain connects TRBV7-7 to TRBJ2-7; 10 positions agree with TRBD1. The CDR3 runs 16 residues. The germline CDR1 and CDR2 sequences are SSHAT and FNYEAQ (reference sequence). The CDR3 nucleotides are TGTGCTAGCAGCCGGGGGCCGGGACAGGGGTTCTACGAGCAGTACTTC. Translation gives CASSRGPGQGFYEQYF. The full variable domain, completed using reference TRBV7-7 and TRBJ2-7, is GAGVSQSPRYKVTKRGQDVTLRCDPISSHATLYWYQQALGQGPEFLTYFNYEAQPDKSGLPSDRFSAERPEGSISTLTIQRTEQRDSAMYRCASSRGPGQGFYEQYFGPGTRLTVT.

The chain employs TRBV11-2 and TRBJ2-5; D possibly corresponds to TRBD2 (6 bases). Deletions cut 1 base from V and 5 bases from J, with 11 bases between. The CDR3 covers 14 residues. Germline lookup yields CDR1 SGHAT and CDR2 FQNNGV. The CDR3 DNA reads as TGTGCCAGCAGCTTAGTGGGACTTACGGAGACCCAGTACTTC. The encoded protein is CASSLVGLTETQYF.

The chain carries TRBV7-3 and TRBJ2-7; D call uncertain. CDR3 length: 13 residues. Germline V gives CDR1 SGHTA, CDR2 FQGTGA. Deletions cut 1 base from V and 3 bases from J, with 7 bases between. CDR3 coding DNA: TGTGCCAGCAGCTTAAATGGATACTACGAGCAGTACTTC. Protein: CASSLNGYYEQYF.

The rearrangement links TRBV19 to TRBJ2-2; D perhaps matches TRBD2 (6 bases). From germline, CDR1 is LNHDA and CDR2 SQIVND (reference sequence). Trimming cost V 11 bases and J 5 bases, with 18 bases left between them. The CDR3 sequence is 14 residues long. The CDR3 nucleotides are TGTGCCTCTAGATTCGGGGGAGGAACCGGGGAGCTGTTTTTT. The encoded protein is CASRFGGGTGELFF.

CDR3 DNA: TGTGCCTGGACAGGAGGAGTAAGGAAAGAGACCCAGTACTTC. This sequence encodes CAWTGGVRKETQYF. V gene TRBV30 combines with J gene TRBJ2-5; D is possibly TRBD2 (5 bases). V dropped 4 bases and J dropped 3 bases, with 15 bases sitting between them. CDR3 length: 14 residues. CDR1 GTSNPN and CDR2 SVGIG come from the germline V gene (reference sequence).

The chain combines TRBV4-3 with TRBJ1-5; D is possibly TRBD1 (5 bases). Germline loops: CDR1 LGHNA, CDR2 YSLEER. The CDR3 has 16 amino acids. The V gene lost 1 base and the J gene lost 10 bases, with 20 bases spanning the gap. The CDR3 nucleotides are TGCGCCAGCAGCCAAGCACCGAGGGGCTTTTCCGGCCCCCAGCATTTT. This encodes CASSQAPRGFSGPQHF.